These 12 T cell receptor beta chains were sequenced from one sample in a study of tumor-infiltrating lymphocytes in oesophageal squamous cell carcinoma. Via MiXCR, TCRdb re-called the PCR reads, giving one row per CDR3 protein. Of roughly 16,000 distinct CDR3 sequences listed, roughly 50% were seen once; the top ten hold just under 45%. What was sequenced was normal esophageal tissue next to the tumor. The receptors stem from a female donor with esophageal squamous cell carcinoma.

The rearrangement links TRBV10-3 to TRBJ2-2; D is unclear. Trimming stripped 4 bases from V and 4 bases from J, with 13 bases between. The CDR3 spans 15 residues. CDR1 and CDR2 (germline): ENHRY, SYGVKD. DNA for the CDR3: TGTGCCATCAGTGGGCAACCCGGACCCACCGGGGAGCTGTTTTTT. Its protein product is CAISGQPGPTGELFF.

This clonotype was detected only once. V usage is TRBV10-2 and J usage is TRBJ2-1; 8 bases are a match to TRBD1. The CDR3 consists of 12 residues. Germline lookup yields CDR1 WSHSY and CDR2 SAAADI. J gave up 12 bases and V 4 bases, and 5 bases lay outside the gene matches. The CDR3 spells CASSGVGTGQFF. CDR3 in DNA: TGCGCCAGCAGTGGAGTTGGGACAGGGCAGTTCTTC.

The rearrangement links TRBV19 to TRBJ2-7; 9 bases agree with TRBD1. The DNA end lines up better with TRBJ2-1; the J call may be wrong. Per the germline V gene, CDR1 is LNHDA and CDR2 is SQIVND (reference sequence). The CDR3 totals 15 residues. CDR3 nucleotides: TGTGCCAGTAGTAGACAGGGGGTTGGTAGGAATGAGCAGTTCTTC. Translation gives CASSRQGVGRNEQFF.

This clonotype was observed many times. CDR3 in amino acids: CASSQRGAAGYNEQFF. In nucleotides, the CDR3 is TGTGCCAGCAGCCAACGAGGGGCAGCGGGGTACAATGAGCAGTTCTTC. The rearrangement links TRBV11-2 to TRBJ2-1, with TRBD2 matching 7 bases. Germline CDR1 is SGHAT and CDR2 is FQNNGV. With V trimmed by 5 bases and J by 4 bases, 11 bases remained unmatched. The CDR3 spans 16 residues.

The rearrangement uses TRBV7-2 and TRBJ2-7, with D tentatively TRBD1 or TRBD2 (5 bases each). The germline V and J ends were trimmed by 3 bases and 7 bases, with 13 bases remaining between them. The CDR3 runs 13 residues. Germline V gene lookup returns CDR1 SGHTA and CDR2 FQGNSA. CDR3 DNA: TGTGCCAGCAGCTTTACCGGGACGGAAGAGCAGTACTTC. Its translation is CASSFTGTEEQYF.

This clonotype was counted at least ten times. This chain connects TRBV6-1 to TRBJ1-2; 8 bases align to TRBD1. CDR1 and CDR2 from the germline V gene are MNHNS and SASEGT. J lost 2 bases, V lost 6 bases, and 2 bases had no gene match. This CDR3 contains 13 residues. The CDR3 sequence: CASRRDRNYGYTF. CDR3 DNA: TGTGCCAGCAGGCGGGACAGGAACTATGGCTACACCTTC.

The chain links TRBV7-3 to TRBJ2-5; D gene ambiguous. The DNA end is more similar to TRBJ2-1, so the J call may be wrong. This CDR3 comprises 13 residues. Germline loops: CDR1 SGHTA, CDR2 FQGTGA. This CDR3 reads CASSPRRGNEQFF. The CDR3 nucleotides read TGTGCCAGCAGCCCCAGGCGTGGCAATGAGCAGTTCTTC.

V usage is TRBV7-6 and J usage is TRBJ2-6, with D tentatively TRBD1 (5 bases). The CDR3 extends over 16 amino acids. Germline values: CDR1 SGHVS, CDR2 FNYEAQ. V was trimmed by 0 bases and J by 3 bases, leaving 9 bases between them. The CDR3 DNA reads TGTGCCAGCAGCTTAGCTCAGGGTTTTGGGGCCAACGTCCTGACTTTC. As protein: CASSLAQGFGANVLTF.

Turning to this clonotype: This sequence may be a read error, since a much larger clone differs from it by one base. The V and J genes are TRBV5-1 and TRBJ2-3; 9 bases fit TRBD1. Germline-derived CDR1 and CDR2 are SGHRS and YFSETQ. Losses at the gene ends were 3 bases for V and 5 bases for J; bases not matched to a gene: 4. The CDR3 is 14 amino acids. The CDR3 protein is CASSSGQGVDTQYF. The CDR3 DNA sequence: TGCGCCAGCAGCTCGGGACAGGGAGTAGATACGCAGTATTTT.

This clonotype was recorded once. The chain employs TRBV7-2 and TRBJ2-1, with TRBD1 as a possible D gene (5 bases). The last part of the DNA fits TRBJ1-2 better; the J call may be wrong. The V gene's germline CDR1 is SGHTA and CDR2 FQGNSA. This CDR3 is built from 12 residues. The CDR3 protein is CASSLGPYGYTF. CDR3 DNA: TGTGCCAGCAGCTTGGGACCTTATGGCTACACCTTC.

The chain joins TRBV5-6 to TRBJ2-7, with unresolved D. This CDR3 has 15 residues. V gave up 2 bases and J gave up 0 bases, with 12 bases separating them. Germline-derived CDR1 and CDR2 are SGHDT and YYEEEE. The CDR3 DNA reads TGTGCCAGCAGCTTTTTGGGGTATAGCTCCTACGAGCAGTACTTC. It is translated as CASSFLGYSSYEQYF.

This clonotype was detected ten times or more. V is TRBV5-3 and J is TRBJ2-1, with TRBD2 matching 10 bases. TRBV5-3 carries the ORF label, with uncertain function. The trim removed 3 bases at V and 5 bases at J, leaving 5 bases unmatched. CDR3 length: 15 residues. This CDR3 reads CARSWTSGGHNEQFF. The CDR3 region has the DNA TGTGCCAGAAGCTGGACTAGCGGAGGGCACAATGAGCAGTTCTTC.